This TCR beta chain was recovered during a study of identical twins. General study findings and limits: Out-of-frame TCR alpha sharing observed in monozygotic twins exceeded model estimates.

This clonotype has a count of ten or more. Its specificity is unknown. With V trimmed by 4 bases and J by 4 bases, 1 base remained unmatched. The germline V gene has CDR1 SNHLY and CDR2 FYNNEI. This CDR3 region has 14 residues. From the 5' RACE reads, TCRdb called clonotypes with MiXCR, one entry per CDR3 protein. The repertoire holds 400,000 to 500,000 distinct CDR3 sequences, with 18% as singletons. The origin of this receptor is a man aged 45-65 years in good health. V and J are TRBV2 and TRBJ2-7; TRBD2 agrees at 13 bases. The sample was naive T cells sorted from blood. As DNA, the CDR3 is TGTGCCAGCAGTGGACTAGCGGGAGGTTACGAGCAGTACTTC. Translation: CASSGLAGGYEQYF.